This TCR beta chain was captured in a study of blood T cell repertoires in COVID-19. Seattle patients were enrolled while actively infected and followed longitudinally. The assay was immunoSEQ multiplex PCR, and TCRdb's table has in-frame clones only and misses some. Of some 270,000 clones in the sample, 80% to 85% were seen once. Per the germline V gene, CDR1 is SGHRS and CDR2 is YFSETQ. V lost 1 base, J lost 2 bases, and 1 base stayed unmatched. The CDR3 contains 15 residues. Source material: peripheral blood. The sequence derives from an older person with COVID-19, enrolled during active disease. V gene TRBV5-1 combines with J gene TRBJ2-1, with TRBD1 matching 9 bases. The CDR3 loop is CASSLRQGAYNEQFF. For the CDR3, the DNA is TGCGCCAGCAGCTTGAGACAGGGGGCCTACAATGAGCAGTTCTTC.